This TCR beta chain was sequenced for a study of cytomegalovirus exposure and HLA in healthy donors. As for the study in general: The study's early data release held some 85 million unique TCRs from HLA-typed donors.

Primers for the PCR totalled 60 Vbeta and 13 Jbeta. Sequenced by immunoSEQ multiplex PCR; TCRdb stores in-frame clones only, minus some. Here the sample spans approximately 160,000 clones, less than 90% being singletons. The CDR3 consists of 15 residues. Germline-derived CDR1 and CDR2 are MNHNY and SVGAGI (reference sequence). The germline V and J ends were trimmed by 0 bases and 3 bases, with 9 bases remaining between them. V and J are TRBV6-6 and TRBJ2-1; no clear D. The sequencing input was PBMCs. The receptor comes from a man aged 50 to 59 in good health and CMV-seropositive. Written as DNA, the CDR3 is TGTGCCAGCAGTTACTCGCCCCAGATCTACAATGAGCAGTTCTTC. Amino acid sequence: CASSYSPQIYNEQFF.